A selection of T cell receptor beta chains follows, all from one sample in a study of early T cells in non-severe SARS-CoV-2 infection. TCRdb analysed the 5' RACE reads with MiXCR anew, one entry per CDR3 protein. The sample carries around 47,000 distinct CDR3 sequences, approximately 10% recorded once. Input material: whole blood. The receptors come from an adult who was a healthcare worker with PCR-confirmed SARS-CoV-2 infection or an uninfected control (not recorded which). Each CDR3 is given with its conserved first and last residue. The order of the fields is CDR3 length, clone size, J gene, D gene, V gene, CDR3 protein, CDR3 DNA. The D gene is left open where the match is weak. Clone size is shown for a subset of rows, as once, few, many or a class of expanded clone.

14	-	TRBJ1-3	-	TRBV29-1	CSVEAGASGNTIYF	TGCAGCGTTGAGGCAGGGGCCTCTGGAAACACCATATATTTT
14	-	TRBJ2-1	TRBD2	TRBV12-3/TRBV12-4	CASSLAGGINEQFF	TGTGCCAGCAGTCTAGCGGGGGGTATCAATGAGCAGTTCTTC
15	few	TRBJ2-7	-	TRBV5-5	CASSLDKLPSYEQYF	TGTGCCAGCAGCTTGGACAAACTTCCCTCCTACGAGCAGTACTTC
16	-	TRBJ1-5	-	TRBV24-1	CATSDGTNLSNQPQHF	TGTGCCACCAGTGACGGGACCAATCTTAGCAATCAGCCCCAGCATTTT
14	many	TRBJ2-7	TRBD1	TRBV10-3	CAIRTGTDSYEQYF	TGTGCCATCAGGACCGGGACAGACTCCTACGAGCAGTACTTC
14	-	TRBJ1-6	TRBD1	TRBV20-1	CSAIQDRGNSPLHF	TGCAGTGCTATTCAGGACAGGGGTAATTCACCCCTCCACTTT
13	-	TRBJ1-2	TRBD1	TRBV29-1	CSVRTGFGYGYTF	TGCAGCGTCCGGACAGGTTTCGGGTATGGCTACACCTTC
19	few	TRBJ1-2	-	TRBV19	CASSTHGPTTETANYGYTF	TGTGCCAGTAGTACCCACGGCCCGACGACGGAAACGGCTAACTATGGCTACACCTTC
11	many	TRBJ2-5	-	TRBV19	CASKVQETQYF	TGTGCCAGTAAGGTCCAAGAGACCCAGTACTTC
15	many	TRBJ2-7	TRBD2	TRBV3-1	CASSPLLAGGREQYF	TGTGCCAGCAGCCCCCTCCTAGCGGGGGGGCGGGAGCAGTACTTC
15	many	TRBJ1-5	-	TRBV27	CASSTREEVNQPQHF	TGTGCCAGTTCTACACGAGAGGAGGTCAATCAGCCCCAGCATTTT
16	many	TRBJ2-1	-	TRBV28	CASINSWGQGYNEQFF	TGTGCCAGCATCAATTCTTGGGGCCAGGGTTACAATGAGCAGTTCTTC
13	few	TRBJ2-5	-	TRBV7-2	CASSKDWQETQYF	TGTGCCAGCAGCAAGGACTGGCAAGAGACCCAGTACTTC
14	many	TRBJ2-1	-	TRBV7-3	CASSPQQGYNEQFF	TGTGCCAGCAGCCCGCAGCAGGGGTACAATGAGCAGTTCTTC
14	-	TRBJ1-1	-	TRBV7-2	CASSPPGGLTEAFF	TGTGCCAGCAGCCCCCCGGGGGGGCTTACTGAAGCTTTCTTT
12	-	TRBJ2-2	-	TRBV15	CATRGAGGELFF	TGTGCCACCCGGGGGGCTGGCGGGGAGCTGTTTTTT
17	-	TRBJ2-3	TRBD2	TRBV24-1	CATSDLPSGGAADTQYF	TGTGCCACCAGTGATTTGCCTAGCGGGGGAGCCGCAGATACGCAGTATTTT
13	many	TRBJ1-5	TRBD1	TRBV7-3	CASSLTQGLPQHF	TGTGCCAGCAGCTTAACACAGGGGTTGCCCCAGCATTTT
16	few	TRBJ2-3	-	TRBV6-5	CASSPGVGDPTDTQYF	TGTGCCAGCAGCCCTGGTGTGGGGGACCCCACAGATACGCAGTATTTT
14	-	TRBJ1-3	TRBD1	TRBV29-1	CSAGDREYRNTIYF	TGCAGCGCGGGTGACAGGGAATACAGAAACACCATATATTTT
13	medium-sized	TRBJ2-7	TRBD1	TRBV20-1	CSASPQGDYEQYF	TGCAGTGCTAGTCCGCAGGGGGACTACGAGCAGTACTTC